These 10 T cell receptor beta chains came from one sample sequenced in a study of PD-1 blockade in classical Hodgkin lymphoma. In every patient, relapse followed autologous stem cell transplantation, while exposure to brentuximab vedotin differed. Assay: immunoSEQ multiplex PCR; the TCRdb copy retains only in-frame clones and omits some. Of 55,000 to 65,000 clones listed, 85% to 90% are singletons. This sample comprised peripheral blood mononuclear cells (PBMCs), obtained at baseline. The receptors come from a human donor with classical Hodgkin lymphoma.

The rearrangement uses TRBV19 and TRBJ2-7; D gene ambiguous. The germline V gene encodes CDR1 LNHDA and CDR2 SQIVND (reference sequence). The CDR3 is 14 amino acids. Trimming cost V 3 bases and J 1 base, with 10 bases left between them. The CDR3 nucleotides are TGTGCCAGTAGTATCCGGTTATGGTCCTACGAGCAGTACTTC. Its translation is CASSIRLWSYEQYF.

The chain joins TRBV7-8 to TRBJ2-5; D gene unclear. The germline V gene encodes CDR1 SGHVS and CDR2 FQNEAQ. There are 13 residues in the CDR3. Trimming took off 5 bases at V and 5 bases at J, with 12 bases between the two ends. CDR3 in DNA: TGTGCCAGCAGCCTTCTTTCGCTTGAGACCCAGTACTTC. This gives the protein CASSLLSLETQYF.

The V and J genes are TRBV7-2 and TRBJ2-7; 14 positions match TRBD2. This CDR3 contains 19 residues. The V and J ends lost 5 bases and 0 bases, in that order; junction bases with no gene match: 12. The germline V gene has CDR1 SGHTA and CDR2 FQGNSA. CDR3 sequence reads: CASSTWTSGGISPSYEQYF. The DNA of the CDR3 is TGTGCCAGCAGCACCTGGACTAGCGGGGGGATTTCCCCCTCCTACGAGCAGTACTTC.

The chain is built from TRBV19 and TRBJ2-7; 7 positions match TRBD1. Unmatched junction bases numbered 6, after V lost 5 bases and J lost 11 bases. This CDR3 has 11 residues. Looked up from germline, CDR1 is LNHDA and CDR2 is SQIVND (reference sequence). CDR3 nucleotide sequence: TGTGCCAGTAGTGAAGGGACAGTAAAGTACTTC. It translates to CASSEGTVKYF.

This clone occurred once. The CDR3 protein is CATQGAYEQYF. CDR3 nucleotides: TGTGCCACCCAGGGGGCCTACGAGCAGTACTTC. J is TRBJ2-7 and V is TRBV2; 7 bases fit TRBD1. The CDR3 runs 11 residues. The J segment lost 2 bases and the V segment lost 10 bases, leaving 2 bases of the junction unmatched. Germline assignment: CDR1 SNHLY and CDR2 FYNNEI.

This sequence joins TRBV10-1 and TRBJ2-3; D is unclear. Trimming took 2 bases from V and 4 from J, leaving 16 bases between them. Germline values: CDR1 WNHNN, CDR2 SYGVQD (reference sequence). The length of the CDR3 is 16 residues. The CDR3 bases are TGCGCCAGCAGTGAGCTCAGCGTTATATCAGCAGATACGCAGTATTTT. This gives the protein CASSELSVISADTQYF.

The chain links TRBV30 to TRBJ1-2; a possible D gene is TRBD1 (6 bases). Germline V gene lookup returns CDR1 GTSNPN and CDR2 SVGIG (reference sequence). The CDR3 spans 14 residues. Trimming stripped 2 bases from V and 4 bases from J, with 14 bases between. CDR3 bases: TGTGCCTGGAGTTCACCAGGGGCCCTCTATGGCTACACCTTC. Its protein is CAWSSPGALYGYTF.

The rearrangement joins TRBV6-1 to TRBJ1-1; D may be TRBD1 (6 bases). Trimming took 2 bases from V and 0 from J, leaving 7 bases between them. The CDR3 has 14 residues. From germline, CDR1 is MNHNS and CDR2 SASEGT. The CDR3: CASSETGLNTEAFF. Here the CDR3 DNA reads TGTGCCAGCAGTGAAACAGGGCTGAACACTGAAGCTTTCTTT.

The sample holds a few counts of this clone. V and J are TRBV6-5 and TRBJ1-2; D is ambiguous. The germline CDR1 and CDR2 sequences are MNHEY and SVGAGI. V gave up 5 bases and J gave up 4 bases, with 11 bases separating them. The CDR3 is 13 amino acids. CDR3 region: CASSRSRVYGYTF. CDR3 nucleotides: TGTGCCAGCAGTCGCTCAAGGGTCTATGGCTACACCTTC.

This clone was detected once. CDR3 loop: CASTQPTSGNTGELFF. CDR3 bases: TGTGCCAGCACCCAACCGACTAGCGGAAACACCGGGGAGCTGTTTTTT. The chain links TRBV7-9 to TRBJ2-2, with 9 bases identical to TRBD2. V lost 7 bases, J lost 2 bases, and 8 bases stayed unmatched. The CDR3 has 16 residues. The germline V gene has CDR1 SEHNR and CDR2 FQNEAQ (reference sequence).